This T cell receptor (beta chain) was found in a study of blood T cell repertoires in COVID-19. Turning to the study itself: Samples representing acute and convalescent COVID-19 were sourced from the United States, Italy and Spain.

This clone was recorded once. Sequenced by immunoSEQ multiplex PCR; TCRdb stores in-frame clones only, minus some. The sample has roughly 250,000 clones, about nine tenths seen once. This CDR3 spans 18 amino acids. Germline trimming cut 3 bases from V and 0 bases from J; bases unmatched to any gene: 7. CDR1 is KGHDR and CDR2 is SFDVKD in the germline V gene. The sample consisted of peripheral blood. The receptor was derived from a woman aged 35 to 49 with acute or convalescent COVID-19. The chain employs TRBV24-1 and TRBJ2-2, with 9 bases aligning to TRBD1. The DNA of the CDR3 is TGTGCCACCAGTGATCCCAGAGGGACAGGGTCGAACACCGGGGAGCTGTTTTTT. It yields the protein CATSDPRGTGSNTGELFF.